The present T cell receptor beta chain was sequenced within a study of T-cell reconstitution after alpha-beta-depleted transplantation in children. A remark on this clonotype: Its target is unknown.

Whole-study results and caveats: After transplant, high TCRbeta diversity at day 60 in some patients arose from surviving recipient T cells and thymic progenitors.

The library targeted TCRbeta and was prepared with unique molecular identifiers. One entry per CDR3 protein results from TCRdb running MiXCR on the PCR reads. This table holds 500,000 to 750,000 distinct CDR3 sequences, roughly 27% found once. Sequenced material: PBMCs, taken before TCRalphabeta/CD19-depleted stem cell transplant. This TCR came from a boy younger than two with Wiskott-Aldrich syndrome, due to receive a stem cell transplant.

This CDR3 is CASSQGTPYQETQYF. The CDR3 bases are TGTGCCAGCAGCCAAGGGACACCGTACCAAGAGACCCAGTACTTC. This rearrangement joins TRBV3-1 to TRBJ2-5, with D possibly matching TRBD1 (5 bases). Germline-derived CDR1 and CDR2 are LGHDT and YNNKEL (reference sequence). The CDR3 has 15 amino acids. Trimming cost V 1 base and J 0 bases, with 9 bases left between them.